The 4 T cell receptor beta chains listed next were all sequenced from one sample in a study of T cell responses to AZD1222 COVID-19 vaccine. Sequencing used immunoSEQ multiplex PCR; TCRdb keeps in-frame clones, though not all of them. The sample holds 140,000 to 150,000 clones, 80% to 95% seen once. The material was peripheral blood, obtained 28 days after the second AZD1222 dose. The receptors come from an adult who received the AZD1222 COVID-19 vaccine.

The V and J genes are TRBV15 and TRBJ1-6; the D gene is possibly TRBD1 (5 bases). Looked up from germline, CDR1 is LNHNV and CDR2 is YYDKDF (reference sequence). V lost 0 bases to trimming and J lost 7 bases, with 7 bases between them. CDR3 size: 14 residues. CDR3 nucleotides: TGTGCCACCAGCAGAGACAGGGTCAATTCACCCCTCCACTTT. Residues: CATSRDRVNSPLHF.

V gene TRBV5-1 combines with J gene TRBJ2-1, with 7 bases lining up with TRBD2. The CDR3 loop spans 12 amino acids. Per the germline V gene, CDR1 is SGHRS and CDR2 is YFSETQ. J gave up 10 bases and V 2 bases, and 3 bases lay outside the gene matches. The CDR3 loop is CASSFAAGEQFF. CDR3 DNA: TGCGCCAGCAGCTTTGCAGCGGGGGAGCAGTTCTTC.

V gene TRBV6-2 or TRBV6-3 combines with J gene TRBJ1-2; 9 nucleotides match TRBD1. This CDR3 is 15 amino acids long. Germline trimming cut 0 bases from V and 1 base from J; bases unmatched to any gene: 0. The germline V gene has CDR1 MNHEY and CDR2 SVGEGT. The CDR3 DNA sequence: TGTGCCAGCAGTTACTCGGGACAGGGTAACTATGGCTACACCTTC. It specifies CASSYSGQGNYGYTF.

V is TRBV29-1 and J is TRBJ1-6; 7 positions agree with TRBD1. Germline CDR1 and CDR2: SQVTM and ANQGSEA. This CDR3 contains 14 residues. The V gene end was trimmed by 5 bases and the J gene end by 8 bases; junction bases not matched to a gene: 9. The CDR3 sequence: CSVTSGGMDSPLHF. The CDR3 DNA is TGCAGCGTTACGTCAGGGGGAATGGATTCACCCCTCCACTTT.